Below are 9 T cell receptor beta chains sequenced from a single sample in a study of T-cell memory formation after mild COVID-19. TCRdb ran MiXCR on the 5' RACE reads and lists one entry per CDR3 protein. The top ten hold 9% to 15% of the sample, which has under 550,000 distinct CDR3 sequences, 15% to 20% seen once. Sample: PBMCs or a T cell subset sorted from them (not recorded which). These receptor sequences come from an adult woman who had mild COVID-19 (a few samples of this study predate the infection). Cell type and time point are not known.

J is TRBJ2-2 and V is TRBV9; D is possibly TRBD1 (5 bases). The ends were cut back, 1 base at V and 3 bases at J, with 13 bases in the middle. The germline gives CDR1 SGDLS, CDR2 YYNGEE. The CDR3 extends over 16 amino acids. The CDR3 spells CASSVSSGPDTGELFF. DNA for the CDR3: TGTGCCAGCAGCGTATCGTCAGGGCCGGACACCGGGGAGCTGTTTTTT.

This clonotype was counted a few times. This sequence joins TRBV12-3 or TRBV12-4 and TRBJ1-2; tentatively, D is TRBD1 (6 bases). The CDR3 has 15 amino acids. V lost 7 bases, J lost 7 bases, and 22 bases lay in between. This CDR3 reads CASNEVGGTMVGYTF. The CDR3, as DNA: TGTGCCAGCAACGAAGTAGGGGGAACAATGGTTGGCTACACCTTC.

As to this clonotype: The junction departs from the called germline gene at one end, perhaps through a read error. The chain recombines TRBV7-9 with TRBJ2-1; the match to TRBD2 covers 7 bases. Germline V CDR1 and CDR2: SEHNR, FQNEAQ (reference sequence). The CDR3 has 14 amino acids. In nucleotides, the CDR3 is TGTGCCAGCAGCTTCGGCGGGAGTGGGTATGAGCAGTTATTC. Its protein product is CASSFGGSGYEQLF. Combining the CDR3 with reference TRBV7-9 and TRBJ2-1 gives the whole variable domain DTGVSQNPRHKITKRGQNVTFRCDPISEHNRLYWYRQTLGQGPEFLTYFQNEAQLEKSRLLSDRFSAERPKGSFSTLEIQRTEQGDSAMYLCASSFGGSGYEQLFGPGTRLTVL.

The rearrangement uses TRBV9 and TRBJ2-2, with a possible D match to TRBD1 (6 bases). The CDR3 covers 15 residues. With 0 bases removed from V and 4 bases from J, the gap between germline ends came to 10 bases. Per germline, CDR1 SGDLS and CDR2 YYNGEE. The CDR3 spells CASSVEGGITGELFF. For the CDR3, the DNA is TGTGCCAGCAGCGTAGAAGGGGGTATCACCGGGGAGCTGTTTTTT. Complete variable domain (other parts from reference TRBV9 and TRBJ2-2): DSGVTQTPKHLITATGQRVTLRCSPRSGDLSVYWYQQSLDQGLQFLIQYYNGEERAKGNILERFSAQQFPDLHSELNLSSLELGDSALYFCASSVEGGITGELFFGEGSRLTVL.

This chain's CDR3 is CATSPGHINNYGYTF. The DNA of the CDR3 is TGTGCCACCTCTCCGGGACATATTAATAACTATGGCTACACCTTC. This chain uses TRBV15 with TRBJ1-2; possibly TRBD1 for D (6 bases). The CDR3 runs to 15 residues. With 8 bases removed from V and 1 base from J, the gap between germline ends came to 17 bases. The germline gives CDR1 LNHNV, CDR2 YYDKDF (reference sequence).

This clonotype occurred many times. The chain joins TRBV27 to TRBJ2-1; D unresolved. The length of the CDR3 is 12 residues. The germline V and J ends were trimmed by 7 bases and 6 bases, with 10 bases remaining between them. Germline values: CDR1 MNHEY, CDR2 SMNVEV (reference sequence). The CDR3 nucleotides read TGTGCCAGCAAGGGCGTTCGCAATGAGCAGTTCTTC. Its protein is CASKGVRNEQFF.

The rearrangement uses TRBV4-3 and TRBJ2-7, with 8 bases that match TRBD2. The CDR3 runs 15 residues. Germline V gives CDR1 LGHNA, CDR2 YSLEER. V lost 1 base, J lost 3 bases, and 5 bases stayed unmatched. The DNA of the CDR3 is TGCGCCAGCAGCCAAGGTGAGGCGGGGGGCTACGAGCAGTACTTC. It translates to CASSQGEAGGYEQYF.

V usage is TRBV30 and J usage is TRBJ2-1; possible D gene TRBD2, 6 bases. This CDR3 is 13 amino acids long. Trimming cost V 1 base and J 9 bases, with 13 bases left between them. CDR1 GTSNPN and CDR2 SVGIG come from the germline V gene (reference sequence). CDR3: CAWSAAGWGEQFF. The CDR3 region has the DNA TGTGCCTGGAGTGCCGCGGGGTGGGGTGAGCAGTTCTTC.

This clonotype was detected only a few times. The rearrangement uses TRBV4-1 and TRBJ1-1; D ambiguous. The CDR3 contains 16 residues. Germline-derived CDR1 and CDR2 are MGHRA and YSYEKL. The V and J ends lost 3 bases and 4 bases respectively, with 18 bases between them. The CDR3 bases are TGCGCCAGCAGCCACCCACGGAGGGAGGAGGGCACTGAAGCTTTCTTT. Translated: CASSHPRREEGTEAFF.